This TCR beta chain was found in a study of cytomegalovirus exposure and HLA in healthy donors. Assay: immunoSEQ multiplex PCR; the TCRdb copy retains only in-frame clones and omits some. Among about 110,000 clones, about 88% were seen once, and the ten largest hold around 1.7%. The CDR3 loop spans 15 amino acids. The V end lost 4 bases, the J end lost 2 bases, and 15 bases lay between the germline ends. Looked up from germline, CDR1 is MNHEY and CDR2 is SVGAGI. What was sequenced was PBMCs. This clonotype was obtained from a woman in her late teens or twenties in good health and CMV-seropositive. The rearrangement joins TRBV6-5 to TRBJ2-7; TRBD2 might be the D (5 bases). CDR3 loop: CASSFLPGEPYEQYF. The CDR3 nucleotides are TGTGCCAGCAGTTTCTTGCCCGGGGAGCCCTACGAGCAGTACTTC.